Each of the 17 T cell receptor beta chains below was sequenced from the same sample in a study of tumor-infiltrating lymphocytes in primary liver carcinoma. The researchers obtained blood RNA from unsorted whole blood and also extracted germline DNA. Synthesis of TCR beta cDNA was carried out from about 0.55 ug total RNA with a constant-region primer. Researchers made the TCR beta libraries by running three nested multiplex PCR rounds with slightly modified ARM-PCR. Investigators reported that the first two PCR rounds, at 10 cycles each, used TRBV1-TRBV30 forward primers with a C-beta reverse primer. TCRdb reanalysed the multiplex PCR reads using MiXCR and keeps one entry per CDR3 protein. The profile shows some 180,000 distinct CDR3 sequences, roughly 60% of them singletons. Sequencing used peripheral blood. These receptors originate from a man aged 40-50 years with primary liver carcinoma and hepatitis B virus infection.

This clonotype showed up just a few times. The genes are TRBV4-2 and TRBJ2-1; D might be TRBD2 (5 bases). Germline V gene lookup returns CDR1 LGHNA and CDR2 YNFKEQ. There are 17 residues in the CDR3. V shed 1 base and J shed 2 bases, with 15 bases lying between them. CDR3 DNA: TGTGCCAGCAGCCAAGTAGGGCTGAGCGGAACCTACAATGAGCAGTTCTTC. It codes for CASSQVGLSGTYNEQFF.

As regards this clonotype: A junction boundary mismatches the germline segment, possibly from a read error. The V and J genes are TRBV11-2 and TRBJ2-7, with a weak D call TRBD1 (5 bases). This CDR3 is 12 amino acids long. The germline gives CDR1 SGHAT, CDR2 FQNNGV. The CDR3 spells CVSSLLWGEQYF. CDR3 in DNA: TGTGTCAGCAGCCTCCTGTGGGGCGAGCAGTACTTT.

Concerning this clonotype itself: One junction end disagrees with the germline gene, perhaps due to a read error. The CDR3: CASIYLGQQETQYF. In DNA, the CDR3 is TGTGCCAGCATTTACCTTGGACAGCAAGAGACCCAGTACTTC. The chain is built from TRBV6-5 and TRBJ2-5, with D possibly matching TRBD1 (6 bases). The CDR3 is 14 residues long. The germline V gene encodes CDR1 MNHEY and CDR2 SVGAGI.

The chain recombines TRBV4-1 with TRBJ2-7; D unclear. Trimming removed 4 bases from V and 0 bases from J, with 16 bases in between. Germline values: CDR1 MGHRA, CDR2 YSYEKL. The CDR3 totals 16 residues. The CDR3 protein is CASSREWQVSSYEQYF. The CDR3 DNA reads TGCGCCAGCAGCCGGGAATGGCAGGTCAGCTCCTACGAGCAGTACTTC.

This clonotype was recorded many times. The gene calls are TRBV11-1 and TRBJ2-3; D is unclear. With 2 bases removed from V and 2 bases from J, the gap between germline ends came to 11 bases. CDR3 size: 15 residues. CDR1 and CDR2 (germline): SGHAT, FQDESV (reference sequence). This chain's CDR3 is CASSLQPINTDTQYF. Here the CDR3 DNA reads TGTGCCAGCAGCTTACAGCCCATTAACACAGATACGCAGTATTTT. The full variable domain, completed using reference TRBV11-1 and TRBJ2-3, is EAEVAQSPRYKITEKSQAVAFWCDPISGHATLYWYRQILGQGPELLVQFQDESVVDDSQLPKDRFSAERLKGVDSTLKIQPAELGDSAMYLCASSLQPINTDTQYFGPGTRLTVL.

Comment on this clonotype: Likely a read error: the CDR3 ends without its conserved phenylalanine or tryptophan. J is TRBJ2-5 and V is TRBV11-1, with a possible D match to TRBD1 (5 bases). This CDR3 has 14 amino acids. Germline-derived CDR1 and CDR2 are SGHAT and FQDESV (reference sequence). Trimming pared 4 bases from V and 5 bases from J, leaving 14 bases between. CDR3 bases: TGTGCCAGCAGCTGGCGGACCTGGGGCGAGACCCAGTACTCC. Translated: CASSWRTWGETQYS.

The V call is TRBV4-1, the J call TRBJ2-7; D gene uncertain. CDR1 is MGHRA, CDR2 YSYEKL, per germline. This CDR3 is 16 amino acids long. The germline V and J ends were trimmed by 2 bases and 3 bases, with 17 bases remaining between them. In DNA form, the CDR3 reads TGCGCCAGCAGCCAAAAAAGCCTTGATAGGAGCTACGAGCAGTACTTC. It translates to CASSQKSLDRSYEQYF.

Regarding this clonotype: The junction shows a germline mismatch at one end, possibly a read error. The chain recombines TRBV11-2 with TRBJ2-5; tentative D call: TRBD2 (5 bases). The germline V gene has CDR1 SGHAT and CDR2 FQNNGV. The CDR3 is 15 amino acids. The CDR3 region has the DNA TGTGCCAGCAACTCCGGAGGTGCGGTTGAGGAGACCCAGCACTTC. Translated: CASNSGGAVEETQHF.

With regard to this clonotype: At one end the junction does not follow the germline gene, possibly because of a read error. The V call is TRBV6-5, the J call TRBJ2-5; D might be TRBD2 (6 bases). Germline CDR1 is MNHEY and CDR2 is SVGAGI. CDR3 length: 12 amino acids. The CDR3 DNA follows: TGTGCCAGCAGTTACGGGGCGGGGACCCGGTACTTC. This translates into CASSYGAGTRYF.

The V call is TRBV4-1, the J call TRBJ1-1, with 7 bases fitting TRBD1. From germline, CDR1 is MGHRA and CDR2 YSYEKL. V shed 4 bases, J shed 0 bases, and the junction held 5 bases outside the gene matches. This CDR3 region has 15 residues. The CDR3 reads CASSRSQGMNTEAFF. Written as DNA, the CDR3 is TGCGCCAGCAGCCGTTCACAGGGGATGAACACTGAAGCTTTCTTT.

A word on this clonotype: The junction departs from germline at one end; a sequencing error may be responsible. V is TRBV6-1 and J is TRBJ2-4; D possibly corresponds to TRBD2 (5 bases). Germline CDR1 is MNHNS and CDR2 is SASEGT. CDR3 length: 15 residues. The CDR3 protein is CASSGRSEGKSIQYF. CDR3 bases: TGTGCCAGCAGTGGGCGCAGTGAGGGCAAAAGCATTCAGTACTTC.

On this clonotype itself: Being one base from a much bigger clone, this may be a read error. The rearrangement uses TRBV11-2 and TRBJ2-2, with D possibly called TRBD1 or TRBD2 (6 bases each). The CDR3 runs to 15 residues. The germline gives CDR1 SGHAT, CDR2 FQNNGV. The CDR3 here is CASSFQGGNIGELFF. The CDR3 region has the DNA TGTGCCAGCAGCTTCCAAGGGGGGAACATCGGGGAGCTGTTTTTT.

This clonotype appeared a few times. V and J are TRBV29-1 and TRBJ1-2, with 8 bases fitting TRBD1. Trimming removed 2 bases from V and 7 bases from J; junction bases left unmatched: 0. The V gene's germline CDR1 is SQVTM and CDR2 ANQGSEA. The CDR3 has 11 amino acids. CDR3 sequence reads: CSVETGGGYTF. CDR3 nucleotide sequence: TGCAGCGTTGAAACAGGGGGTGGCTACACCTTC.

This clonotype has just one count. The chain couples TRBV5-4 to TRBJ2-1; possible D gene TRBD2, 6 bases. This CDR3 has 15 amino acids. Deletions cut 8 bases from V and 5 bases from J, with 20 bases between. The germline V gene encodes CDR1 SGHNT and CDR2 YYREEE (reference sequence). CDR3 residues: CASSPSGALHNEQFF. The CDR3 DNA is TGTGCCAGTAGCCCCTCGGGAGCTCTCCACAATGAGCAGTTCTTC.

In the case of this clonotype: At one end the junction does not follow the germline gene, possibly because of a read error. This chain uses TRBV10-2 with TRBJ2-1; 14 positions match TRBD2. Per the germline V gene, CDR1 is WSHSY and CDR2 is SAAADI. This CDR3 spans 18 amino acids. CDR3 nucleotides: TGCGCCAGCAATGAGTCCGCCCCCGGACTAGCGGGAGGCTTTGAGCAGTTCTTC. Translated: CASNESAPGLAGGFEQFF.

This clonotype has only a few counts. V gene TRBV14 combines with J gene TRBJ2-5; 7 bases fit TRBD1. Trimming took 4 bases from V and 4 from J; bases not matched to a gene: 12. This CDR3 contains 16 residues. Looked up from germline, CDR1 is SGHDN and CDR2 is FVKESK. The CDR3 loop is CASSLLLTGVSETQYF. In nucleotides, the CDR3 is TGTGCCAGCAGCCTACTTCTAACAGGGGTTTCAGAGACCCAGTACTTC.

The table lists this clonotype with a count of one. V usage is TRBV4-1 and J usage is TRBJ2-2; D is uncertain. Trimming shortened V by 0 bases and J by 1 base, and 3 bases separated the two germline ends. CDR3 length: 14 amino acids. In germline, CDR1 is MGHRA, CDR2 YSYEKL. CDR3 coding DNA: TGCGCCAGCAGCCAAGATGAGAACACCGGGGAGCTGTTTTTT. Amino acid sequence: CASSQDENTGELFF.